This entry lists 30 T cell receptor beta chains sequenced from one sample in a study of cytomegalovirus exposure and HLA in healthy donors. 13 Jbeta primers and 60 Vbeta primers were used for the PCR. Clones were sequenced by immunoSEQ multiplex PCR, and TCRdb holds only the in-frame ones, with some missing. This table lists about 130,000 clones. The sequenced sample consisted of PBMCs. Receptor source: a woman aged 60-70 years in good health and CMV-seronegative.

The chain joins TRBV5-1 to TRBJ2-1; 8 nucleotides align to TRBD2. This CDR3 spans 14 amino acids. Germline V gene lookup returns CDR1 SGHRS and CDR2 YFSETQ. Unmatched junction bases numbered 7, after V lost 2 bases and J lost 9 bases. CDR3 nucleotide sequence: TGCGCCAGCAGCTTTGCGGGGGGTTGGGGTGAGCAGTTCTTC. Translating it yields CASSFAGGWGEQFF.

The CDR3 sequence is CASLRGGGSSNQPQHF. The CDR3 DNA reads TGTGCCAGCCTGAGAGGGGGCGGATCAAGCAATCAGCCCCAGCATTTT. V gene TRBV28 combines with J gene TRBJ1-5, with 7 bases that match TRBD1. Trimming took 8 bases from V and 1 from J; bases not matched to a gene: 11. The length of the CDR3 is 16 residues. CDR1 is MDHEN, CDR2 SYDVKM, per germline. The full variable domain, in which reference TRBV28 and TRBJ1-5 provide the parts outside the CDR3, is DVKVTQSSRYLVKRTGEKVFLECVQDMDHENMFWYRQDPGLGLRLIYFSYDVKMKEKGDIPEGYSVSREKKERFSLILESASTNQTSMYLCASLRGGGSSNQPQHFGDGTRLSIL.

This rearrangement joins TRBV6-6 to TRBJ2-7, with D perhaps TRBD1 (5 bases). The CDR3 runs 15 residues. The V gene lost 2 bases and the J gene lost 2 bases, with 13 bases spanning the gap. CDR1 is MNHNY, CDR2 SVGAGI, per germline (reference sequence). DNA for the CDR3: TGTGCCAGCAGTTACGGGGCGCCCACAACCTACGAGCAGTACTTC. This translates into CASSYGAPTTYEQYF.

V is TRBV9 and J is TRBJ1-6, with TRBD1 identical over 7 bases. The V gene's germline CDR1 is SGDLS and CDR2 YYNGEE. With 2 bases clipped from V and 10 bases from J, the junction kept 9 bases outside the gene matches. This CDR3 spans 15 amino acids. The CDR3 reads CASSVERDSYSPLHF. The CDR3, as DNA: TGTGCCAGCAGCGTCGAACGGGACAGCTACTCACCCCTCCACTTT.

This chain connects TRBV7-9 to TRBJ2-5; 7 bases are a match to TRBD1. Trimming cost V 5 bases and J 5 bases; bases outside gene matches: 8. The germline V gene encodes CDR1 SEHNR and CDR2 FQNEAQ (reference sequence). This CDR3 has 14 residues. CDR3 nucleotides: TGTGCCAGCAGCCCAGACAGGGTTTGGGAGACCCAGTACTTC. Residues: CASSPDRVWETQYF.

The gene calls are TRBV5-1 and TRBJ1-6; 9 bases are a match to TRBD1. Trimming took 0 bases from V and 10 from J; bases not matched to a gene: 5. Germline lookup yields CDR1 SGHRS and CDR2 YFSETQ. This CDR3 is built from 15 residues. The CDR3, as DNA: TGCGCCAGCAGCTTGGCAACAGGGGGCGGCTCACCCCTCCACTTT. It is translated as CASSLATGGGSPLHF.

The chain has TRBV6-4 and TRBJ1-2, with D possibly matching TRBD1 (5 bases). The CDR3 covers 15 residues. CDR1 MRHNA and CDR2 SNTAGT come from the germline V gene. V was trimmed by 4 bases and J by 1 base, leaving 13 bases between them. The DNA of the CDR3 is TGTGCCAGCAGTGTTTCGGGACTGGATAACTATGGCTACACCTTC. This codes for CASSVSGLDNYGYTF.

This chain links TRBV6-1 with TRBJ1-1, with 8 nucleotides matching TRBD1. The CDR3 runs to 15 residues. Germline CDR1 is MNHNS and CDR2 is SASEGT. The junction had 10 bases not matched to a gene; V was cut back by 6 bases and J by 4 bases. CDR3 in amino acids: CASRLRQGNSTEAFF. As DNA, the CDR3 is TGTGCCAGCAGGCTCCGACAGGGGAATAGCACTGAAGCTTTCTTT.

The genes are TRBV5-8 and TRBJ2-5; maybe TRBD2 (5 bases). CDR3 length: 14 amino acids. CDR1 and CDR2 (germline): SGHTS, YDEGEE. The ends were cut back, 4 bases at V and 4 bases at J, with 14 bases in the middle. This CDR3 reads CASSPREGGETQYF. In nucleotides, the CDR3 is TGTGCCAGCAGCCCCCGCGAGGGTGGAGAGACCCAGTACTTC.

V and J are TRBV27 and TRBJ2-7; 10 positions match TRBD1. Looked up from germline, CDR1 is MNHEY and CDR2 is SMNVEV (reference sequence). Unmatched junction bases numbered 13, after V lost 5 bases and J lost 3 bases. CDR3 size: 17 residues. CDR3 sequence (DNA): TGTGCCAGCAGTCCCACCTCCCGGACAGGGGGGTACTACGAGCAGTACTTC. It is translated as CASSPTSRTGGYYEQYF.

The chain joins TRBV2 to TRBJ1-2; 7 bases fit TRBD1. J gave up 4 bases and V 5 bases, and 7 bases lay outside the gene matches. Germline V CDR1 and CDR2: SNHLY, FYNNEI. The CDR3 sequence is 14 residues long. The CDR3 coding sequence is TGTGCCAGCAGTACAGGGGCAGGGAGCTATGGCTACACCTTC. Translating it yields CASSTGAGSYGYTF. Combining the CDR3 with reference TRBV2 and TRBJ1-2 gives the whole variable domain EPEVTQTPSHQVTQMGQEVILRCVPISNHLYFYWYRQILGQKVEFLVSFYNNEISEKSEIFDDQFSVERPDGSNFTLKIRSTKLEDSAMYFCASSTGAGSYGYTFGSGTRLTVV.

V is TRBV6-6 and J is TRBJ2-5; TRBD2 matches 8 bases. CDR1 is MNHNY, CDR2 SVGAGI, per germline (reference sequence). There are 14 residues in the CDR3. Losses at the gene ends were 4 bases for V and 5 bases for J; bases not matched to a gene: 6. The CDR3, as DNA: TGTGCCAGCAGTTTAACGGGGGGGCCGGAGACCCAGTACTTC. It translates to CASSLTGGPETQYF.

V usage is TRBV11-3 and J usage is TRBJ2-3; 9 bases agree with TRBD2. The V segment lost 5 bases and the J segment 0 bases; nucleotides outside the gene matches: 12. Germline V lookup: CDR1 SGHNT, CDR2 YENEEA. The CDR3 runs 18 residues. CDR3 in amino acids: CASSHSFGLAGSTDTQYF. For the CDR3, the DNA is TGTGCCAGCAGCCATTCCTTCGGGCTAGCGGGGAGCACAGATACGCAGTATTTT.

The chain uses TRBV28 and TRBJ1-1, with 9 bases fitting TRBD1. V dropped 6 bases and J dropped 0; count of bases not matched to a gene: 11. The CDR3 is made up of 17 amino acids. Germline CDR1 and CDR2: MDHEN and SYDVKM. The CDR3, as DNA: TGTGCCAGCAGCCAATCCCCGGACAGGGGAATGAACACTGAAGCTTTCTTT. It encodes CASSQSPDRGMNTEAFF.

This chain uses TRBV6-5 with TRBJ1-5; 9 bases map to TRBD1. V shed 0 bases and J 11 bases; nucleotides not matched to a gene: 2. Per germline, CDR1 MNHEY and CDR2 SVGAGI. The CDR3 spans 13 residues. The CDR3, as DNA: TGTGCCAGCAGTTACTCGGACAGGGGAACCCAGCATTTT. Its protein product is CASSYSDRGTQHF.

The gene calls are TRBV23-1 and TRBJ2-3; 8 positions match TRBD2. TRBV23-1 is identified as an open reading frame with a role that is uncertain. The V and J ends lost 9 bases and 1 base, in that order; junction bases with no gene match: 15. This CDR3 spans 17 amino acids. This chain's CDR3 is CASVPGPGRVGTDTQYF. As DNA, the CDR3 is TGCGCCAGTGTGCCGGGGCCCGGGAGGGTTGGCACAGATACGCAGTATTTT.

CDR3 DNA: TGTGCCACCGGAAGGGAGAGGGAGACTGAAGCTTTCTTT. Translating it yields CATGRERETEAFF. This chain uses TRBV10-3 with TRBJ1-1; no clear D gene. The CDR3 extends over 13 amino acids. Deletions cut 10 bases from V and 5 bases from J, with 17 bases between. Germline V gene data show CDR1 as ENHRY and CDR2 as SYGVKD.

The rearrangement joins TRBV9 to TRBJ1-4, with D tentatively TRBD1 (5 bases). The CDR3 is 15 residues long. Trimming shortened V by 0 bases and J by 8 bases, and 14 bases separated the two germline ends. The V gene's germline CDR1 is SGDLS and CDR2 YYNGEE. CDR3 protein: CASSVGRGAGEKLFF. The CDR3 DNA follows: TGTGCCAGCAGCGTAGGACGAGGGGCGGGGGAAAAACTGTTTTTT.

V and J are TRBV2 and TRBJ2-1, with 9 bases fitting TRBD2. CDR3 length: 15 amino acids. Germline trimming cut 8 bases from V and 8 bases from J; bases unmatched to any gene: 13. Germline CDR1 reads SNHLY; CDR2 reads FYNNEI. The CDR3 nucleotides are TGTGCCAGCCCTCCTGGGACTAGCAGGTATGATGAGCAGTTCTTC. It yields the protein CASPPGTSRYDEQFF.

This rearrangement joins TRBV7-9 to TRBJ1-1; D unclear. This CDR3 spans 13 amino acids. In germline, CDR1 is SEHNR, CDR2 FQNEAQ (reference sequence). V gave up 3 bases and J gave up 5 bases, with 10 bases separating them. The CDR3 loop reads CASSLIGQTEAFF. CDR3 in DNA: TGTGCCAGCAGCTTGATTGGGCAGACTGAAGCTTTCTTT.

V is TRBV28 and J is TRBJ1-3, with TRBD1 matching 11 bases. V was pared by 6 bases and J by 2 bases, with 3 bases of the junction left unmatched. The germline gives CDR1 MDHEN, CDR2 SYDVKM. The CDR3 sequence is 15 residues long. The CDR3 sequence is CASRRGQGAGNTIYF. In DNA, the CDR3 is TGTGCCAGCAGGCGGGGACAGGGGGCTGGAAACACCATATATTTT.

V gene TRBV28 combines with J gene TRBJ1-5; 8 bases fit TRBD1. Per the germline V gene, CDR1 is MDHEN and CDR2 is SYDVKM. Germline trimming cut 6 bases from V and 0 bases from J; bases unmatched to any gene: 4. CDR3 length equals 15 residues. The CDR3 bases are TGTGCCAGCAGGCGGACAGGGACTAGCAATCAGCCCCAGCATTTT. As protein: CASRRTGTSNQPQHF.

The chain links TRBV6-1 to TRBJ2-7; 11 nucleotides align to TRBD1. V trimming: 3 bases; J trimming: 3 bases; junction bases outside the gene matches: 10. The CDR3 spans 17 residues. Germline V gene sequence: CDR1 MNHNS, CDR2 SASEGT. The CDR3: CASSEQPPGTGGYEQYF. The CDR3 DNA reads as TGTGCCAGCAGTGAGCAACCTCCAGGGACAGGGGGCTACGAGCAGTACTTC.

The genes are TRBV5-4 and TRBJ2-7; TRBD2 matches 15 bases. In germline, CDR1 is SGHNT, CDR2 YYREEE (reference sequence). CDR3 length equals 15 residues. The J segment lost 4 bases and the V segment lost 4 bases, leaving 3 bases of the junction unmatched. DNA of the CDR3: TGTGCCAGCAGCCCCGGGACTAGCGGGAGGTACGAGCAGTACTTC. Residues: CASSPGTSGRYEQYF.

This chain joins TRBV5-5 and TRBJ2-7; 9 bases fit TRBD1. Per germline, CDR1 SGHKS and CDR2 YYEKEE (reference sequence). This CDR3 contains 15 residues. J gave up 1 base and V 0 bases, and 2 bases lay outside the gene matches. The CDR3 is CASSLEGTGSYEQYF. The CDR3 region has the DNA TGTGCCAGCAGCTTGGAAGGGACAGGGTCCTACGAGCAGTACTTC.

The genes are TRBV28 and TRBJ1-4; unclear D gene. Trimming pared 6 bases from V and 0 bases from J, leaving 11 bases between. The CDR3 contains 15 residues. The germline V gene encodes CDR1 MDHEN and CDR2 SYDVKM. The CDR3 DNA reads TGTGCCAGCAGCCCCGAGCTCTCAACTAATGAAAAACTGTTTTTT. This translates into CASSPELSTNEKLFF.

Here the CDR3 DNA reads TGTGCCAGCAGTTACCGTATTCGCAGCTCCTACAATGAGCAGTTCTTC. Translated, it gives CASSYRIRSSYNEQFF. This chain uses TRBV6-5 with TRBJ2-1; D is unclear. CDR3 length equals 16 residues. Germline V gene data show CDR1 as MNHEY and CDR2 as SVGAGI. Between the trimmed V and J ends, which lost 2 bases and 0 bases, there was a span of 11 bases.

The chain joins TRBV2 to TRBJ2-1; 8 bases map to TRBD2. Unmatched junction bases numbered 7, after V lost 5 bases and J lost 4 bases. Germline CDR1 reads SNHLY; CDR2 reads FYNNEI. The CDR3 has 15 residues. CDR3 in DNA: TGTGCCAGCAGTTTGGAGACTAGCGCGTACAATGAGCAGTTCTTC. Translated: CASSLETSAYNEQFF. The variable domain in full, completed from reference TRBV2 and TRBJ2-1, reads EPEVTQTPSHQVTQMGQEVILRCVPISNHLYFYWYRQILGQKVEFLVSFYNNEISEKSEIFDDQFSVERPDGSNFTLKIRSTKLEDSAMYFCASSLETSAYNEQFFGPGTRLTVL.

V and J are TRBV6-6 and TRBJ2-7, with TRBD2 matching over 8 bases. J gave up 0 bases and V 4 bases, and 2 bases lay outside the gene matches. The CDR3 contains 14 residues. Germline lookup yields CDR1 MNHNY and CDR2 SVGAGI (reference sequence). The CDR3 DNA sequence: TGTGCCAGCAGTTCTAGCGGGTACTCCTACGAGCAGTACTTC. Its translation: CASSSSGYSYEQYF.

The chain combines TRBV19 with TRBJ1-2; TRBD1 agrees at 9 bases. The CDR3 runs 14 residues. V trimming: 5 bases; J trimming: 8 bases; junction bases outside the gene matches: 9. CDR1 and CDR2 from the germline V gene are LNHDA and SQIVND (reference sequence). The CDR3 nucleotides are TGTGCCAGTAGTCCCTACAGGGGGCAAGACGGCTACACCTTC. Residues: CASSPYRGQDGYTF.